The 28 T cell receptor beta chains below all came from one sample that was sequenced in a study of T-cell memory formation after mild COVID-19. TCRdb independently ran MiXCR on the 5' RACE reads; one entry per CDR3 protein. The sample lists 550,000 to 700,000 distinct CDR3 sequences; roughly 17% were seen once. The sample taken for sequencing was PBMCs or a T cell subset sorted from them (not recorded which). These receptors were taken from an adult woman who had mild COVID-19 (a few samples of this study predate the infection). Cell type and time point are not known.

V is TRBV29-1 and J is TRBJ2-1, with D unclear. The germline V and J ends were trimmed by 2 bases and 4 bases, with 9 bases remaining between them. CDR3 length: 13 amino acids. Germline V gene sequence: CDR1 SQVTM, CDR2 ANQGSEA. The CDR3 bases are TGCAGCGTTGAATGGGCCGGGTACAATGAGCAGTTCTTC. Translated: CSVEWAGYNEQFF.

This clonotype was counted many times. DNA of the CDR3: TGTGCCAGCAGTTACTACAGGGGGGCGGCCAACGTCCTGACTTTC. It specifies CASSYYRGAANVLTF. This sequence joins TRBV6-6 and TRBJ2-6, with 8 positions matching TRBD1. Germline CDR1 MNHNY, CDR2 SVGAGI (reference sequence). V shed 1 base and J 6 bases; nucleotides not matched to a gene: 2. This CDR3 contains 15 residues.

The chain is built from TRBV6-2 or TRBV6-3 and TRBJ1-5; 8 bases agree with TRBD1. J gave up 1 base and V 6 bases, and 5 bases lay outside the gene matches. This CDR3 is 15 amino acids long. Looked up from germline, CDR1 is MNHEY and CDR2 is SVGEGT. DNA of the CDR3: TGTGCCAGCAGCCGGACAGGGAGGAGCAATCAGCCCCAGCATTTT. Translation gives CASSRTGRSNQPQHF.

The chain couples TRBV7-9 to TRBJ2-3; 8 bases are a match to TRBD1. Trimming cost V 5 bases and J 4 bases; bases outside gene matches: 11. Germline CDR1 is SEHNR and CDR2 is FQNEAQ (reference sequence). The CDR3 covers 16 residues. Written as DNA, the CDR3 is TGTGCCAGCAGCCGCACACGGACAGGGAAGGCAGATACGCAGTATTTT. It translates to CASSRTRTGKADTQYF.

The CDR3 DNA is TGTGCCAGCAGCTTAGAGGGCTATGGCACAGATACGCAGTATTTT. This encodes CASSLEGYGTDTQYF. This chain links TRBV7-2 with TRBJ2-3; D not certain. Germline V gives CDR1 SGHTA, CDR2 FQGNSA. Trimming shortened V by 1 base and J by 1 base, and 9 bases separated the two germline ends. There are 15 residues in the CDR3.

This clonotype was seen a handful of times. V usage is TRBV12-3 or TRBV12-4 and J usage is TRBJ2-3; 14 bases fit TRBD2. J gave up 5 bases and V 5 bases, and 6 bases lay outside the gene matches. The CDR3 spans 16 residues. The CDR3 DNA sequence: TGTGCCAGCAGTCATGGACTAGCGGGGGGCCGAGATACGCAGTATTTT. The encoded protein is CASSHGLAGGRDTQYF.

The chain combines TRBV5-1 with TRBJ1-1; D may be TRBD1 (5 bases). Trimming pared 4 bases from V and 4 bases from J, leaving 23 bases between. The CDR3 covers 17 residues. CDR1 SGHRS and CDR2 YFSETQ come from the germline V gene. CDR3: CASSPALGQGVSTEAFF. The CDR3 nucleotides are TGCGCCAGCAGCCCAGCTTTGGGCCAGGGAGTGAGCACTGAAGCTTTCTTT.

The rearrangement uses TRBV7-8 and TRBJ2-7, with D hard to call. The CDR3 totals 15 residues. CDR1 SGHVS and CDR2 FQNEAQ come from the germline V gene. Trimming took 1 base from V and 2 from J, leaving 12 bases between them. The CDR3, as DNA: TGTGCCAGCAGCTTAGATCAAATAAGGACCTACGAGCAGTACTTC. Protein sequence: CASSLDQIRTYEQYF. Using reference TRBV7-8 and TRBJ2-7 for the parts outside the CDR3, the full variable domain is GAGVSQSPRYKVAKRGQDVALRCDPISGHVSLFWYQQALGQGPEFLTYFQNEAQLDKSGLPSDRFFAERPEGSVSTLKIQRTQQEDSAVYLCASSLDQIRTYEQYFGPGTRLTVT.

This clonotype showed up just a few times. The CDR3 nucleotides read TGTGCCAGCAGCTCAGCCAGGGATGCGGCAGATACGCAGTATTTT. It codes for CASSSARDAADTQYF. V and J are TRBV6-2 or TRBV6-3 and TRBJ2-3; TRBD1 might be the D (5 bases). The CDR3 sequence is 15 residues long. Germline-derived CDR1 and CDR2 are MNHEY and SVGEGT. Trimming shortened V by 6 bases and J by 4 bases, and 17 bases separated the two germline ends.

The CDR3 loop reads CATSDAGTGGREAFF. CDR3 DNA sequence: TGTGCCACCAGTGACGCCGGGACAGGGGGCAGAGAAGCTTTCTTT. The genes are TRBV24-1 and TRBJ1-1, with 12 nucleotides matching TRBD1. Germline CDR1 is KGHDR and CDR2 is SFDVKD. After removal of 4 bases from V and 8 bases from J, the junction contained 7 bases not matched to a gene. The CDR3 loop spans 15 amino acids.

The V and J genes are TRBV12-3 or TRBV12-4 and TRBJ1-5; D gene unclear. The V end was cut by 6 bases, the J end by 3 bases, with 18 bases between. This CDR3 region has 16 residues. CDR3 region: CASSFETGFYNQPQHF. CDR3 DNA sequence: TGTGCCAGCAGCTTTGAAACGGGGTTCTACAATCAGCCCCAGCATTTT.

This clonotype was seen more than once but under ten times. The chain employs TRBV10-3 and TRBJ2-7, with D tentatively TRBD1 or TRBD2 (5 bases each). Germline CDR1 ENHRY, CDR2 SYGVKD. The germline V and J ends were trimmed by 5 bases and 4 bases, with 9 bases remaining between them. The CDR3 is 12 residues long. CDR3 bases: TGTGCCATCAGTCGGGACCAATACGAGCAGTACTTC. Residues: CAISRDQYEQYF.

This clonotype has at least ten counts. The chain recombines TRBV5-6 with TRBJ2-5; D tentatively reads TRBD1 or TRBD2 (5 bases each). This CDR3 region has 18 residues. CDR1 is SGHDT and CDR2 is YYEEEE in the germline V gene. Trimming took off 1 base at V and 4 bases at J, with 23 bases between the two ends. CDR3 in DNA: TGTGCCAGCAGCTTGTCAGTGGGGGTACGCAGTGGGAGAGAGACCCAGTACTTC. As protein: CASSLSVGVRSGRETQYF.

The chain carries TRBV2 and TRBJ1-2; perhaps TRBD1 as D (6 bases). The CDR3 is 15 residues long. CDR1 is SNHLY and CDR2 is FYNNEI in the germline V gene. The V end was cut by 11 bases, the J end by 3 bases, with 22 bases between. The CDR3 bases are TGTGCCCAGCAGGAGGGCCAGGGGCTTGACTATGGCTACACCTTC. This codes for CAQQEGQGLDYGYTF.

This clonotype has just a few counts. The chain has TRBV18 and TRBJ2-2, with 8 bases aligning to TRBD1. J was trimmed by 2 bases and V by 0 bases; bases with no gene match: 2. CDR1 and CDR2 from the germline V gene are KGHSH and LQKENI. The CDR3 is 16 residues long. This CDR3 reads CASSPPGQANTGELFF. The CDR3 DNA sequence: TGTGCCAGCTCACCACCGGGACAGGCTAACACCGGGGAGCTGTTTTTT.

The chain recombines TRBV5-1 with TRBJ2-7; the D is unclear. V lost 0 bases and J lost 0, with 13 bases in between. The germline V gene encodes CDR1 SGHRS and CDR2 YFSETQ. The CDR3 length is 16 residues. The CDR3 reads CASSLGPGATSYEQYF. CDR3 nucleotide sequence: TGCGCCAGCAGCTTGGGCCCCGGCGCTACCTCCTACGAGCAGTACTTC.

The CDR3 nucleotides are TGTGCCAGCAGTCCCACACTAGCGGGGCGCACAGATACGCAGTATTTT. It encodes CASSPTLAGRTDTQYF. The chain recombines TRBV6-5 with TRBJ2-3; 10 nucleotides agree with TRBD2. V lost 5 bases to trimming and J lost 1 base; unmatched junction nucleotides: 6. The CDR3 length is 16 residues. Germline CDR1 is MNHEY and CDR2 is SVGAGI.

V and J are TRBV2 and TRBJ1-4; 8 bases are shared with TRBD1. This CDR3 spans 13 amino acids. CDR1 and CDR2 (germline): SNHLY, FYNNEI. Trimming cost V 6 bases and J 8 bases; bases outside gene matches: 5. The CDR3 loop reads CASSDRGGEKLFF. The CDR3 DNA follows: TGTGCCAGCAGCGACAGGGGAGGAGAAAAACTGTTTTTT.

The chain recombines TRBV5-1 with TRBJ2-7, with a tentative D call TRBD1 (6 bases). Germline CDR1 and CDR2: SGHRS and YFSETQ. V shed 4 bases and J shed 4 bases, with 15 bases lying between them. The CDR3 consists of 14 residues. The CDR3 DNA reads TGCGCCAGCAGCAACCCTCCAGGGGTATACGAGCAGTACTTC. As protein: CASSNPPGVYEQYF.

The genes are TRBV27 and TRBJ1-2; D unresolved. The CDR3 totals 14 residues. With 4 bases removed from V and 9 bases from J, the gap between germline ends came to 18 bases. Germline-derived CDR1 and CDR2 are MNHEY and SMNVEV (reference sequence). The CDR3 coding sequence is TGTGCCAGCAGTTCCGATAACAGTCGGAGGAGCTACACCTTC. It translates to CASSSDNSRRSYTF.

The chain carries TRBV4-1 and TRBJ1-1; 10 nucleotides match TRBD1. V lost 3 bases, J lost 7 bases, and 8 bases stayed unmatched. The germline CDR1 and CDR2 sequences are MGHRA and YSYEKL. CDR3 length equals 15 residues. DNA of the CDR3: TGCGCCAGCAGCCAGACTTCCGGGACAGGGGATGAAGCTTTCTTT. As protein: CASSQTSGTGDEAFF.

This clonotype was detected a few times. The chain is built from TRBV2 and TRBJ2-1; 10 bases agree with TRBD2. V shed 3 bases, J shed 5 bases, and the junction held 7 bases outside the gene matches. This CDR3 has 16 amino acids. From germline, CDR1 is SNHLY and CDR2 FYNNEI. The CDR3 DNA follows: TGTGCCAGCAGTGACCAGCTAGCGGGAGTGAACAATGAGCAGTTCTTC. Its protein is CASSDQLAGVNNEQFF.

The V and J genes are TRBV12-5 and TRBJ2-5; no clear D gene. Trimming took 7 bases from V and 7 from J, leaving 10 bases between them. Germline-derived CDR1 and CDR2 are LGHNT and FRNRAP. The CDR3 totals 11 residues. CDR3 in amino acids: CASAALGTQYF. The CDR3, as DNA: TGTGCTAGTGCCGCCCTGGGGACCCAGTACTTC.

This clonotype was seen more than once but under ten times. This chain joins TRBV15 and TRBJ1-5; no firm D call. The CDR3 is 16 residues long. The ends were cut back, 0 bases at V and 3 bases at J, with 12 bases in the middle. CDR1 is LNHNV and CDR2 is YYDKDF in the germline V gene (reference sequence). CDR3 nucleotide sequence: TGTGCCACCAGCAGAGATTACGCGGCGGCCAATCAGCCCCAGCATTTT. Amino acids: CATSRDYAAANQPQHF.

CDR3 nucleotides: TGCAGTGCCCCCTCCGGGGCCGAAGCTTTCTTT. Its protein product is CSAPSGAEAFF. This sequence joins TRBV20-1 and TRBJ1-1, with D tentatively TRBD1 (5 bases). The V and J ends lost 6 bases and 8 bases respectively, with 13 bases between them. CDR1 and CDR2 (germline): DFQATT, SNEGSKA (reference sequence). The CDR3 consists of 11 residues.

The chain couples TRBV6-5 to TRBJ2-1, with D possibly TRBD1 on 6 matching bases. The CDR3 contains 15 residues. The germline gives CDR1 MNHEY, CDR2 SVGAGI. V gave up 6 bases and J gave up 7 bases, with 19 bases separating them. The CDR3 DNA is TGTGCCAGCAGCCCCGGGGTGGCCCAGGGGAATGAGCAGTTCTTC. Amino acid sequence: CASSPGVAQGNEQFF.

The chain links TRBV6-5 to TRBJ2-1; TRBD1 is a possible D gene (7 bases). The germline CDR1 and CDR2 sequences are MNHEY and SVGAGI. Trimming left V 2 bases short and J 5 bases short, with 16 bases between. The CDR3 extends over 16 amino acids. The CDR3 coding sequence is TGTGCCAGCAGTTACCCAGGGGGGCAGAGTCACAATGAGCAGTTCTTC. It specifies CASSYPGGQSHNEQFF.

This clonotype has ten or more counts. The genes are TRBV10-3 and TRBJ2-1, with D tentatively TRBD1 (6 bases). Trimming left V 8 bases short and J 10 bases short, with 24 bases between. CDR1 is ENHRY and CDR2 is SYGVKD in the germline V gene. This CDR3 contains 15 residues. The CDR3 DNA reads TGTGCCATCCGTCTTCCCTCGCCGAACAGGGCAGAGCAGTTCTTC. Its translation: CAIRLPSPNRAEQFF.